Listed here are 6 T cell receptor beta chains from one sample, sequenced in a study of T cell responses to AZD1222 COVID-19 vaccine. TCRdb's table, derived via immunoSEQ multiplex PCR, lists solely in-frame clones and lacks some. The sample has some 98,000 clones, 88% seen once. The sample here was peripheral blood, taken 28 days after the second AZD1222 dose. The source is an adult who received the AZD1222 COVID-19 vaccine.

The rearrangement uses TRBV7-2 and TRBJ2-1; D unresolved. Germline V gene sequence: CDR1 SGHTA, CDR2 FQGNSA. Trimming removed 0 bases from V and 11 bases from J, with 8 bases in between. This CDR3 has 12 residues. The CDR3, as DNA: TGTGCCAGCAGCTTAGCTATGGGGAAGCAGTTCTTC. It encodes CASSLAMGKQFF.

The chain uses TRBV10-1 and TRBJ2-2; 10 nucleotides agree with TRBD1. The CDR3 totals 15 residues. V was pared by 7 bases and J by 3 bases, with 5 bases of the junction left unmatched. Germline values: CDR1 WNHNN, CDR2 SYGVQD (reference sequence). CDR3 protein: CASNSGTGDTGELFF. CDR3 sequence (DNA): TGCGCCAGCAACTCCGGGACAGGGGACACCGGGGAGCTGTTTTTT.

The chain links TRBV25-1 to TRBJ2-7; 11 bases map to TRBD1. V dropped 8 bases and J dropped 2; count of bases not matched to a gene: 14. Germline lookup yields CDR1 MGHDK and CDR2 SYGVNS. The CDR3 runs 17 residues. DNA of the CDR3: TGTGCCAGCTACCTTATAGCGCCGGGACAGGGGGCCTACGAGCAGTACTTC. Amino acids: CASYLIAPGQGAYEQYF.

The chain has TRBV6-5 and TRBJ2-7; 10 bases match TRBD2. Germline assignment: CDR1 MNHEY and CDR2 SVGAGI. Germline trimming cut 6 bases from V and 6 bases from J; bases unmatched to any gene: 5. CDR3 length equals 13 residues. The CDR3 bases are TGTGCCAGCAGCCCAAGCGGGAGGGGCGAGCAGTACTTC. This translates into CASSPSGRGEQYF.

This clone came up once. V and J are TRBV29-1 and TRBJ1-1; no clear D. V gave up 0 bases and J gave up 4 bases, with 9 bases separating them. This CDR3 has 13 amino acids. Germline V gives CDR1 SQVTM, CDR2 ANQGSEA. This chain's CDR3 is CSVEEGSSTEAFF. CDR3 DNA: TGCAGCGTTGAAGAAGGGAGTAGCACTGAAGCTTTCTTT. The full variable domain, with the rest looked up from reference TRBV29-1 and TRBJ1-1, is SAVISQKPSRDICQRGTSLTIQCQVDSQVTMMFWYRQQPGQSLTLIATANQGSEATYESGFVIDKFPISRPNLTFSTLTVSNMSPEDSSIYLCSVEEGSSTEAFFGQGTRLTVV.

The chain carries TRBV19 and TRBJ2-1; no reliable D call. The V gene lost 7 bases and the J gene lost 0 bases, with 10 bases spanning the gap. The CDR3 totals 14 residues. Germline V lookup: CDR1 LNHDA, CDR2 SQIVND (reference sequence). The CDR3 nucleotides are TGTGCCAGTAAACCCCTAGACTCCTACAATGAGCAGTTCTTC. This sequence encodes CASKPLDSYNEQFF.